This T cell receptor (beta chain) was captured in a study of blood T cells in healthy people across ages. The germline CDR1 and CDR2 sequences are SNHLY and FYNNEI. Trimming pared 1 base from V and 5 bases from J, leaving 5 bases between. The CDR3 totals 13 residues. At least 5 micrograms of total RNA were extracted per sample. A second PCR of roughly 7 to 11 cycles used a sample-barcoded 5' primer and a J-beta primer mix. TCRdb redid the calling of the 5' RACE reads with MiXCR, one entry per CDR3 protein. The table lists more than 1.4 million distinct CDR3 sequences, roughly 45% of them singletons. Sequenced input: blood. This clonotype originated in a young woman in good health. The chain carries TRBV2 and TRBJ1-4; D is possibly TRBD1 (5 bases). CDR3 sequence: CASSEGQNEKLFF. CDR3 DNA: TGTGCCAGCAGTGAAGGACAGAATGAAAAACTGTTTTTT.